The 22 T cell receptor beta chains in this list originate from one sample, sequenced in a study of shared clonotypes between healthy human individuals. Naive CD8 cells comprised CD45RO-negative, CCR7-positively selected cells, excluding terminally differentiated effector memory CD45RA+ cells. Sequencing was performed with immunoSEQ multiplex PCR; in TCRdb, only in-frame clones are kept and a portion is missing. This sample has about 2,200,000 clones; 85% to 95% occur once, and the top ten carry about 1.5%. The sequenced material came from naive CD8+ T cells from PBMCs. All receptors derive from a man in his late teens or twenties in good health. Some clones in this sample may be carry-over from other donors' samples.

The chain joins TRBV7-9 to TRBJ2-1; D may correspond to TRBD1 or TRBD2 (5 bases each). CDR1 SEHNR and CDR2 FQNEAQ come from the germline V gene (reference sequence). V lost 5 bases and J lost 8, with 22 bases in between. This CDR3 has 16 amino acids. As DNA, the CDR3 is TGTGCCAGCAGCCCCCGGGGCGTGGGGAATGGGGATGAGCAGTTCTTC. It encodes CASSPRGVGNGDEQFF.

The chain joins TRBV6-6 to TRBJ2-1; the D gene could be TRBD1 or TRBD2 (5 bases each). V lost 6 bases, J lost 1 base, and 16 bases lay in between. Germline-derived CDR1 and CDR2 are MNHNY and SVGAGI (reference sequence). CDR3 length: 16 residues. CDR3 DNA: TGTGCCAGCAGGCTGACCCGGGACGTATCCTACAATGAGCAGTTCTTC. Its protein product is CASRLTRDVSYNEQFF.

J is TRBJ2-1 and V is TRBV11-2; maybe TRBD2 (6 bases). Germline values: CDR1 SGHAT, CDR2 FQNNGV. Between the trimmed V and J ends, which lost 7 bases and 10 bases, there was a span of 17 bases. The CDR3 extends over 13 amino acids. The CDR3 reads CASTKTSGYEQFF. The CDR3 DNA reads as TGTGCCAGCACAAAGACTAGTGGGTACGAGCAGTTCTTC.

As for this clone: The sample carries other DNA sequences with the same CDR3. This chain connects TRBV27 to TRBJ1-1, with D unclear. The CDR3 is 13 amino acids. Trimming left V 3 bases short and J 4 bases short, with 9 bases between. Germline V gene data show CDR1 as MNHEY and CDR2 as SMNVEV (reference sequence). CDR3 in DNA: TGTGCCAGCAGTTTGACTTCGGGCACTGAAGCTTTCTTT. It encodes CASSLTSGTEAFF.

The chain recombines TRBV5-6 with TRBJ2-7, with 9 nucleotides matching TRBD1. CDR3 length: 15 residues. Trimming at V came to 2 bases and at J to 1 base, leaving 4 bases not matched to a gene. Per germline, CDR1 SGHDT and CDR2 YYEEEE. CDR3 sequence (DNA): TGTGCCAGCAGCTTCTTGGGGACAGGGTCCTACGAGCAGTACTTC. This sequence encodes CASSFLGTGSYEQYF. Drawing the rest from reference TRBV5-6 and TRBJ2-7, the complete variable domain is DAGVTQSPTHLIKTRGQQVTLRCSPKSGHDTVSWYQQALGQGPQFIFQYYEEEERQRGNFPDRFSGHQFPNYSSELNVNALLLGDSALYLCASSFLGTGSYEQYFGPGTRLTVT.

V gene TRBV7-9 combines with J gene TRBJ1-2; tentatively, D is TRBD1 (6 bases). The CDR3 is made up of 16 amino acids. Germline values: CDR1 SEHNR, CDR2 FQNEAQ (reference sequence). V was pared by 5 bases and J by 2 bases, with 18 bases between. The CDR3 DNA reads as TGTGCCAGCAGCCCTCGCGTTGGGGGGGCCAACTATGGCTACACCTTC. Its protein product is CASSPRVGGANYGYTF.

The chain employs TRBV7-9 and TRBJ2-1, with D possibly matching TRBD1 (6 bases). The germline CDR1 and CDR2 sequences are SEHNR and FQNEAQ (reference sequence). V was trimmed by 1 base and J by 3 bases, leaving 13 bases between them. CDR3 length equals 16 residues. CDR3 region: CASSLVRGWNYNEQFF. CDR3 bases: TGTGCCAGCAGCTTAGTCAGGGGATGGAACTACAATGAGCAGTTCTTC. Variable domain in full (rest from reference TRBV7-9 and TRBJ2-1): DTGVSQNPRHKITKRGQNVTFRCDPISEHNRLYWYRQTLGQGPEFLTYFQNEAQLEKSRLLSDRFSAERPKGSFSTLEIQRTEQGDSAMYLCASSLVRGWNYNEQFFGPGTRLTVL.

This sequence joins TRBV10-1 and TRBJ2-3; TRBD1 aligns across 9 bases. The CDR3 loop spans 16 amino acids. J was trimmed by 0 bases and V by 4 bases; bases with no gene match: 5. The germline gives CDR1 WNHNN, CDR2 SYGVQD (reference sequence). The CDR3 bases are TGCGCCAGCAGTGCGAGGACAGGGGTGAGCACAGATACGCAGTATTTT. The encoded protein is CASSARTGVSTDTQYF.

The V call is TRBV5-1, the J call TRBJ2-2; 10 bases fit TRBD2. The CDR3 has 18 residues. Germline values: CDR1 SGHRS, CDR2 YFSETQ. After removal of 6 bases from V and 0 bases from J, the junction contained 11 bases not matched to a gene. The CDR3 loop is CASNKKIAGGTNTGELFF. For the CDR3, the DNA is TGCGCCAGCAACAAGAAGATAGCGGGAGGAACGAACACCGGGGAGCTGTTTTTT.

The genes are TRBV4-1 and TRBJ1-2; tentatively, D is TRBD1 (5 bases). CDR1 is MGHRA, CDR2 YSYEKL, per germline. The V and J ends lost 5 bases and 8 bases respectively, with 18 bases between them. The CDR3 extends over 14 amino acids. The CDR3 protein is CASSETRGGSGYTF. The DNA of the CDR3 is TGCGCCAGCAGCGAAACCCGCGGGGGTTCGGGCTACACCTTC.

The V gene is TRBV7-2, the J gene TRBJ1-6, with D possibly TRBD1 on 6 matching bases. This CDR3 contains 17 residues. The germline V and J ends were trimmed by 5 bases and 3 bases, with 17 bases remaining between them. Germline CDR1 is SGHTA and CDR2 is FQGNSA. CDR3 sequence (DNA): TGTGCCAGCAGCCCTCGGACAGAGGCCTACTATAATTCACCCCTCCACTTT. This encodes CASSPRTEAYYNSPLHF.

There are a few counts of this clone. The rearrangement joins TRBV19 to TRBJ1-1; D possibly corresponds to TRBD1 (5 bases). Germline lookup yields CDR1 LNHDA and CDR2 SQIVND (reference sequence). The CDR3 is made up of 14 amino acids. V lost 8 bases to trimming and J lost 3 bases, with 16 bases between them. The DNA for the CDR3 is TGTGCCAGTCGGTGGGGGGAAGGGGACACTGAAGCTTTCTTT. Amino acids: CASRWGEGDTEAFF.

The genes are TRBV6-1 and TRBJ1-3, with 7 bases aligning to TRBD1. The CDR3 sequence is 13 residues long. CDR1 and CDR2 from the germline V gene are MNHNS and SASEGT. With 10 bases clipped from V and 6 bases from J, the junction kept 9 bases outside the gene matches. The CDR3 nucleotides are TGTGCCACCCAACAGGGGTACCCAAACACCATATATTTT. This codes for CATQQGYPNTIYF.

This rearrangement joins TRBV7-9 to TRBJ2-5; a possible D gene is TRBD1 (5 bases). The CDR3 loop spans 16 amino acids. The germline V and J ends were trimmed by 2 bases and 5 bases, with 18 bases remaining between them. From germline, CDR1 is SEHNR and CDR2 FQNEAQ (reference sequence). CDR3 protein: CASSLTFTGARETQYF. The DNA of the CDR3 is TGTGCCAGCAGCTTAACATTTACAGGCGCCAGGGAGACCCAGTACTTC.

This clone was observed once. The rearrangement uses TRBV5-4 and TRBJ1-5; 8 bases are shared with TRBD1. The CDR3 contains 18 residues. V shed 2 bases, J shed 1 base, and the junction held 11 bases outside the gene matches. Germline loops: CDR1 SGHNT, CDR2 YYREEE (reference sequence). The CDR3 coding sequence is TGTGCCAGCAGCTTAAAAACCGGACAGGGCGGCAGCAATCAGCCCCAGCATTTT. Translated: CASSLKTGQGGSNQPQHF.

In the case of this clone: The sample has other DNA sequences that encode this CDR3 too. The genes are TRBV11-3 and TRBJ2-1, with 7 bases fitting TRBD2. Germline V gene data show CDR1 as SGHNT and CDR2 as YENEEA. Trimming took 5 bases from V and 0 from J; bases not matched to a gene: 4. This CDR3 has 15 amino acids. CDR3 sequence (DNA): TGTGCCAGCAGCCCCGGGAGGAGCTCCTACAATGAGCAGTTCTTC. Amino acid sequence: CASSPGRSSYNEQFF.

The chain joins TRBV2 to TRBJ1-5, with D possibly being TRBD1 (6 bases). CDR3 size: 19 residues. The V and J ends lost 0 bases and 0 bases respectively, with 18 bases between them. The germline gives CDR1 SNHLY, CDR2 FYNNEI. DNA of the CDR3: TGTGCCAGCAGTGAAGCCCTGCCGCAACAGGGAGTTAGCAATCAGCCCCAGCATTTT. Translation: CASSEALPQQGVSNQPQHF.

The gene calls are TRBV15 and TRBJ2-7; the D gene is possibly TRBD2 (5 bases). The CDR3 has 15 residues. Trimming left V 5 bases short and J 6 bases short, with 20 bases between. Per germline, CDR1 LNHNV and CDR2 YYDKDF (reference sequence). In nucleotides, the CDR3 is TGTGCCACCAGCGTAACTAGTGCCAGGCAGATCGAGCAGTACTTC. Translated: CATSVTSARQIEQYF.

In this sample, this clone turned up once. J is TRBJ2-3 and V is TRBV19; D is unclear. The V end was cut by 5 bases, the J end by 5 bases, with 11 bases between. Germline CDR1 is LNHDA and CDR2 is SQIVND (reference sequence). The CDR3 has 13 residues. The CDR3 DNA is TGTGCCAGTAGTCCCCGACCGGTAGATACGCAGTATTTT. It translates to CASSPRPVDTQYF. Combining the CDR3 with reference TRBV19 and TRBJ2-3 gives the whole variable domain DGGITQSPKYLFRKEGQNVTLSCEQNLNHDAMYWYRQDPGQGLRLIYYSQIVNDFQKGDIAEGYSVSREKKESFPLTVTSAQKNPTAFYLCASSPRPVDTQYFGPGTRLTVL.

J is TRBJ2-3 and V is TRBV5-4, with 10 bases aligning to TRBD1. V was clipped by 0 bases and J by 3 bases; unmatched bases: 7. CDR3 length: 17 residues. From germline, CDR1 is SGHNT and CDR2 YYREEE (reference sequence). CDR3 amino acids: CASSLGGTGVRTDTQYF. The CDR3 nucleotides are TGTGCCAGCAGCTTGGGGGGGACAGGGGTTAGGACAGATACGCAGTATTTT.

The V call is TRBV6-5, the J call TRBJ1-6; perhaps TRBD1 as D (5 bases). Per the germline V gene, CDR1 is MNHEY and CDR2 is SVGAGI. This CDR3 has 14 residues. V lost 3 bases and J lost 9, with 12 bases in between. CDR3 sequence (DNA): TGTGCCAGCAGTTATCTCGGGACCTCTTCACCCCTCCACTTT. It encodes CASSYLGTSSPLHF.

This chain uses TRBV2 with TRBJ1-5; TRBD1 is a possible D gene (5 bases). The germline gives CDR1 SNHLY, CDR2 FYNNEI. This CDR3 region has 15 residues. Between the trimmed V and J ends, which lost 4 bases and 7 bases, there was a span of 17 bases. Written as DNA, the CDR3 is TGTGCCAGCAGTGGCGGCAGGGTAGGATCGCAGCCCCAGCATTTT. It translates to CASSGGRVGSQPQHF.